This T cell receptor (beta chain) was documented in a study of blood T cell repertoires in COVID-19. On the study more broadly: Both acute and convalescent COVID-19 samples were obtained from the United States, Italy and Spain. The cDNA or gDNA used as material had been derived from T cells, B-cell-depleted T cells, or PBMCs.

This CDR3 region has 14 residues. Germline CDR1 reads SGHTA; CDR2 reads FQGNSA. The V end lost 7 bases, the J end lost 3 bases, and 15 bases lay between the germline ends. This table comes from immunoSEQ multiplex PCR, and its TCRdb copy is limited to in-frame clones, with some not included. Of more than 110,000 clones listed, around 88% were seen once; the top ten hold 2.5% to 3%. The sample taken for sequencing was peripheral blood. The chain couples TRBV7-2 to TRBJ1-1; the D is unclear. The sequence was collected from a man in his 60s with active or convalescent COVID-19. The CDR3 reads CASKINFADTEAFF. The CDR3, as DNA: TGTGCCAGCAAAATAAATTTTGCGGACACTGAAGCTTTCTTT. The full variable domain, in which reference TRBV7-2 and TRBJ1-1 provide the parts outside the CDR3, is GAGVSQSPSNKVTEKGKDVELRCDPISGHTALYWYRQSLGQGLEFLIYFQGNSAPDKSGLPSDRFSAERTGGSVSTLTIQRTQQEDSAVYLCASKINFADTEAFFGQGTRLTVV.